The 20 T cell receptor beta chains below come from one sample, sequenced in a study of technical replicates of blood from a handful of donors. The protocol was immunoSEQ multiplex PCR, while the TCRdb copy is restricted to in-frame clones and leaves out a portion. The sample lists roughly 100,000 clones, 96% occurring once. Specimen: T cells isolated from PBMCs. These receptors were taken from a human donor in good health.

This CDR3 reads CASSETGVWAFF. CDR3 nucleotide sequence: TGTGCCAGCAGCGAAACAGGGGTATGGGCTTTCTTT. The chain is built from TRBV6-5 and TRBJ1-1; 7 bases match TRBD1. V lost 6 bases and J lost 11; bases outside the gene matches: 9. Germline V gives CDR1 MNHEY, CDR2 SVGAGI. The CDR3 runs to 12 residues.

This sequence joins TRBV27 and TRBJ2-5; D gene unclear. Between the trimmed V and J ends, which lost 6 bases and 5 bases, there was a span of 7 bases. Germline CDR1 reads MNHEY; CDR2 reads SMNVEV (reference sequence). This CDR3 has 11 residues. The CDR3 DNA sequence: TGTGCCAGCAGCGTCGGGGAGACCCAGTACTTC. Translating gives CASSVGETQYF.

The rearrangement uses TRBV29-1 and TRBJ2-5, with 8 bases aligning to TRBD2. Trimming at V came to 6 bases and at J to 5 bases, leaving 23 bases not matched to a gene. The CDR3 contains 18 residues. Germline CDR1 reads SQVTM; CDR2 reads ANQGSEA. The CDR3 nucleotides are TGCAGCGTCGACTCCGGACTAGCACTTCGCGGGGTGGGGGAGACCCAGTACTTC. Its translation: CSVDSGLALRGVGETQYF.

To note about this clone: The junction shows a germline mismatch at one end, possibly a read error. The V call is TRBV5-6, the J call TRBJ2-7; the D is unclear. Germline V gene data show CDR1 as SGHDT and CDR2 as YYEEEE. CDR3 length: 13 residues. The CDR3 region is CASSLVTSSEQYF. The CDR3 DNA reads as TGTGCCAGCAGCTTGGTTACATCCTCCGAGCAGTACTTC.

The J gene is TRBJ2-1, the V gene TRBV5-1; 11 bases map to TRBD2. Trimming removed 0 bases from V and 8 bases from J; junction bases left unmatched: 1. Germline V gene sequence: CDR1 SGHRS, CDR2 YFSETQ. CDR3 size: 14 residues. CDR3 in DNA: TGCGCCAGCAGCTTGGATAGCGGGAGGGATGAGCAGTTCTTC. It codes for CASSLDSGRDEQFF.

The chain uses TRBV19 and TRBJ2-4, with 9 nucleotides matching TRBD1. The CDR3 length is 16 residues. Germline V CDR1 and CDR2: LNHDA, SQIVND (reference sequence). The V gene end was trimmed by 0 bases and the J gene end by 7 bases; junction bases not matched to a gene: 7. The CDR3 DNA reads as TGTGCCAGTAGTATAGAGGGGACAGGGTCCGTGAACATTCAGTACTTC. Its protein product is CASSIEGTGSVNIQYF.

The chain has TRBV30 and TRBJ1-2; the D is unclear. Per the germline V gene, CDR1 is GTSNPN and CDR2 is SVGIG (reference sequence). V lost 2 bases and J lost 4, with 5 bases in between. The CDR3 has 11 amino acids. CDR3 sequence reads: CAWSPRYGYTF. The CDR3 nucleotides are TGTGCCTGGAGTCCCCGCTATGGCTACACCTTC.

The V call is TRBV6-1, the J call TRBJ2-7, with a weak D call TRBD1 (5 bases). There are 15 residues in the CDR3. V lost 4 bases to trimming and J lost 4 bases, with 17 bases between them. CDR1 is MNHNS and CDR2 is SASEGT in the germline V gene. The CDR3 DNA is TGTGCCAGCAGTGTTGACCAGGGCACGTATTACGAGCAGTACTTC. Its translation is CASSVDQGTYYEQYF.

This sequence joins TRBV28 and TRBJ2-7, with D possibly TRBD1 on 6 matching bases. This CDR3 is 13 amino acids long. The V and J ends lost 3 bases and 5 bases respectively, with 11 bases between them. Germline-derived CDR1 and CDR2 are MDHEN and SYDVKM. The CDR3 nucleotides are TGTGCCAGCAGTTTTATGGACAGCAACGAGCAGTACTTC. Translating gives CASSFMDSNEQYF.

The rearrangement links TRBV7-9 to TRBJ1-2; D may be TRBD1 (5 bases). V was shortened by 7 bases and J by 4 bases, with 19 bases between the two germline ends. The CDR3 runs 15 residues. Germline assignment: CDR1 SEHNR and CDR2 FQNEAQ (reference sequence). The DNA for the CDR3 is TGTGCCAGCACTCTTATTCCTGACAGCTCCTATGGCTACACCTTC. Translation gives CASTLIPDSSYGYTF.

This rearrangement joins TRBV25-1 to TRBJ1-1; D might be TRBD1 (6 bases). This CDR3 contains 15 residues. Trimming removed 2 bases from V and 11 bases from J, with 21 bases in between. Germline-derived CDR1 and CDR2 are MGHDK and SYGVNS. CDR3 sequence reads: CASSETPQGPNRAFF. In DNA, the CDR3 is TGTGCCAGCAGTGAAACCCCCCAGGGGCCTAACCGGGCTTTCTTT.

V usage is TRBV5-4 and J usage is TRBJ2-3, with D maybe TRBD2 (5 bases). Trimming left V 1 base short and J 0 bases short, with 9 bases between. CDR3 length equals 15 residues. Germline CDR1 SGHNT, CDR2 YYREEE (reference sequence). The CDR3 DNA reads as TGTGCCAGCAGCTTGCGGGGTACTAGCACAGATACGCAGTATTTT. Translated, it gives CASSLRGTSTDTQYF.

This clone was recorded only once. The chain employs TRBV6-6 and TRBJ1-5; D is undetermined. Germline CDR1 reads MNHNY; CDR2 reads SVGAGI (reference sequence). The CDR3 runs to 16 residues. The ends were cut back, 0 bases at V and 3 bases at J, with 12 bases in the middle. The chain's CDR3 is CASSYSLMRNNQPQHF. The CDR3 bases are TGTGCCAGCAGTTACTCCTTGATGCGGAACAATCAGCCCCAGCATTTT.

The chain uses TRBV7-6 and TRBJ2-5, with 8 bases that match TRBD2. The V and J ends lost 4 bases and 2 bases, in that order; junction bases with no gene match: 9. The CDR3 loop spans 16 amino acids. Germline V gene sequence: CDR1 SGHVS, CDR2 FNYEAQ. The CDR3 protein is CASSSGGEGPQETQYF. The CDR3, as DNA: TGTGCCAGCAGCTCCGGGGGGGAGGGGCCTCAAGAGACCCAGTACTTC.

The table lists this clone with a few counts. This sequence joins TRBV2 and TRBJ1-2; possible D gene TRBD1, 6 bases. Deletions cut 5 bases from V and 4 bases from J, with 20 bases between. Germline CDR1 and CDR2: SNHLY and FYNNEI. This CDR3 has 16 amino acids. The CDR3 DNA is TGTGCCAGCAGTAACTCCCTTACAGGGCATAGCTATGGCTACACCTTC. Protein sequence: CASSNSLTGHSYGYTF.

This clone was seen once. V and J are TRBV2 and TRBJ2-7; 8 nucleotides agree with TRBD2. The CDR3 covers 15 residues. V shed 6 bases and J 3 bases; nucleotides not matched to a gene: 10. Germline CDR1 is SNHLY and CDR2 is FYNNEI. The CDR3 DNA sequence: TGTGCCAGCAGCGCATACGGGGGGGAGAACTACGAGCAGTACTTC. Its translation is CASSAYGGENYEQYF.

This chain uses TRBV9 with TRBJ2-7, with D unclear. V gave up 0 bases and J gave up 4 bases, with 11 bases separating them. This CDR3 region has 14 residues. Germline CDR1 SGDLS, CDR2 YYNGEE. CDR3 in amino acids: CASSVGGQAYEQYF. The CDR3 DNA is TGTGCCAGCAGCGTAGGAGGCCAAGCTTACGAGCAGTACTTC.

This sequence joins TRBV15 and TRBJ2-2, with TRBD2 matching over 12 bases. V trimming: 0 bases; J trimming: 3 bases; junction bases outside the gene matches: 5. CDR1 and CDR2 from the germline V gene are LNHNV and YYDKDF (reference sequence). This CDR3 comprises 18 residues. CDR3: CATSRDPGLAGDTGELFF. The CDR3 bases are TGTGCCACCAGCAGAGATCCGGGACTAGCGGGTGACACCGGGGAGCTGTTTTTT.

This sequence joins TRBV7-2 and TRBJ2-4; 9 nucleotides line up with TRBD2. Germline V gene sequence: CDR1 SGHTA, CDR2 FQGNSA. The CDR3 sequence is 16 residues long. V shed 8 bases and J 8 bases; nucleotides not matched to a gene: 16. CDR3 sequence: CASHPPRGSGSDIQYF. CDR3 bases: TGTGCCAGCCACCCCCCCAGGGGTAGCGGGAGTGACATTCAGTACTTC.

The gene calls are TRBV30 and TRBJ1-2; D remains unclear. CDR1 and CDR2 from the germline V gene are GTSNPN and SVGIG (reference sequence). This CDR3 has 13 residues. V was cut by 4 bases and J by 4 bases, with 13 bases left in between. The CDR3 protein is CAWISGKGYGYTF. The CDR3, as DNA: TGTGCCTGGATTTCGGGGAAGGGCTATGGCTACACCTTC.